This is a list of T cell receptor beta chains from one sample in a study of shared clonotypes between healthy human individuals. TCRdb's copy holds only in-frame clones and misses some; the assay was immunoSEQ multiplex PCR. The sample consists of more than 2 million clones, about 94% of them appearing once. Sequenced sample: naive CD8+ T cells from PBMCs. These receptors all come from a man between 18 and 35 years old in good health. Some clones in this sample may be carry-over from other donors' samples. The CDR3 runs from the conserved cysteine through the conserved F or W. D genes are given only for firm matches. Expanded clones get a size class; other rows say once, few or many, or leave the size out.

j_call clone_size cdr3_length d_call v_call cdr3_aa cdr3_nt
TRBJ1-1 . 14 . TRBV13 CASTSRSLNTEAFF TGCGCCAGCACCTCGAGATCACTGAACACTGAAGCTTTCTTT
TRBJ2-3 . 18 . TRBV9 CASSARWERGGKTDTQYF TGTGCCAGCAGCGCCCGGTGGGAAAGGGGCGGGAAAACAGATACGCAGTATTTT
TRBJ1-1 few 18 . TRBV14 CASSQTRAGPDLNTEAFF TGTGCCAGCAGCCAAACAAGGGCAGGGCCCGACTTGAACACTGAAGCTTTCTTT
TRBJ2-7 once 14 TRBD2 TRBV7-6 CASSQVAGGHEQYF TGTGCCAGCAGCCAAGTAGCGGGAGGCCACGAGCAGTACTTC
TRBJ2-1 . 15 . TRBV28 CASIGLREGESEQFF TGTGCCAGCATTGGGCTGCGGGAAGGGGAAAGTGAGCAGTTCTTC
TRBJ2-1 once 15 . TRBV27 CASSLDSRSSNEQFF TGTGCCAGCAGCTTGGACTCGCGGAGTAGCAATGAGCAGTTCTTC
TRBJ2-1 . 12 . TRBV5-1 CASRAQNNEQFF TGCGCCAGCAGAGCACAAAACAATGAGCAGTTCTTC
TRBJ2-2 . 17 . TRBV7-6 CASSLGQGGARTGELFF TGTGCCAGCAGCTTAGGGCAGGGGGGAGCGCGTACCGGGGAGCTGTTTTTT
TRBJ2-3 . 17 . TRBV13 CASSSQALANKRDTQYF TGTGCCAGCAGCTCACAAGCGCTAGCGAACAAAAGAGATACGCAGTATTTT
TRBJ2-2 . 17 TRBD1 TRBV4-1 CASSPTTGGPNTGELFF TGCGCCAGCAGCCCTACCACAGGGGGCCCGAACACCGGGGAGCTGTTTTTT
TRBJ1-1 . 13 . TRBV6-5 CASSWTENTEAFF TGTGCCAGCAGCTGGACAGAGAACACTGAAGCTTTCTTT
TRBJ1-2 . 11 . TRBV7-9 CASSSGAGYTF TGTGCCAGCAGCTCAGGGGCCGGCTACACCTTC
TRBJ2-1 . 15 . TRBV19 CASSGLEGLNNEQFF TGTGCCAGTAGTGGGTTAGAGGGACTCAACAATGAGCAGTTCTTC
TRBJ2-1 . 15 TRBD2 TRBV11-3 CASSLVAGGRNEQFF TGTGCCAGCAGCTTAGTTGCGGGAGGGCGCAATGAGCAGTTCTTC
TRBJ1-2 . 12 . TRBV7-8 CASSLEGYGYTF TGTGCCAGCAGCTTAGAAGGATATGGCTACACCTTC
TRBJ2-2 . 14 . TRBV29-1 CSVEDGTYTGELFF TGCAGCGTTGAGGACGGTACTTACACCGGGGAGCTGTTTTTT
TRBJ1-1 . 14 . TRBV15 CATSMGRLNTEAFF TGTGCCACCAGCATGGGACGGTTGAACACTGAAGCTTTCTTT
TRBJ2-1 . 15 . TRBV19 CASSIVPSENNEQFF TGTGCCAGTAGTATCGTCCCGTCGGAGAACAATGAGCAGTTCTTC
TRBJ2-1 . 16 TRBD2 TRBV5-5 CASSYGLAAAYNEQFF TGTGCCAGCAGCTATGGACTAGCGGCTGCCTACAATGAGCAGTTCTTC
TRBJ2-1 . 12 TRBD2 TRBV29-1 CSVVLTSGRRFF TGCAGCGTTGTACTAACTAGCGGGAGACGGTTCTTC
TRBJ2-1 . 14 TRBD2 TRBV28 CASSPTSGDNEQFF TGTGCCAGCAGTCCGACTAGCGGAGACAATGAGCAGTTCTTC
TRBJ2-2 . 15 . TRBV9 CASSGRDVDTGELFF TGTGCCAGCAGCGGGCGGGACGTAGACACCGGGGAGCTGTTTTTT
TRBJ2-5 . 17 TRBD1 TRBV15 CATSNLRTGPTEETQYF TGTGCCACCAGCAACCTGAGGACAGGGCCCACCGAAGAGACCCAGTACTTC
TRBJ2-1 . 16 . TRBV4-1 CASSQARGTVYNEQFF TGCGCCAGCAGCCAAGCCCGCGGGACTGTCTACAATGAGCAGTTCTTC
TRBJ2-7 . 14 . TRBV5-8 CASSLAGMDDEQYF TGTGCCAGCAGCTTGGCCGGGATGGACGACGAGCAGTACTTC
TRBJ2-7 . 14 TRBD2 TRBV7-9 CASEGLSGKYEQYF TGTGCCAGCGAGGGGCTTAGCGGGAAGTACGAGCAGTACTTC
TRBJ2-7 . 15 TRBD1 TRBV28 CASSLGGTGVPEQYF TGTGCCAGCAGCTTAGGAGGGACAGGGGTGCCCGAGCAGTACTTC
TRBJ2-2 . 16 . TRBV29-1 CSVDSALGGDTGELFF TGCAGCGTTGATAGTGCGCTAGGCGGGGACACCGGGGAGCTGTTTTTT
TRBJ2-1 . 12 . TRBV7-9 CASSPGLNEQFF TGTGCCAGCAGTCCCGGTCTCAATGAGCAGTTCTTC
TRBJ2-1 . 12 . TRBV6-6 CASSYSPNEQFF TGTGCCAGCAGTTACTCCCCCAATGAGCAGTTCTTC
TRBJ2-7 . 15 TRBD2 TRBV9 CASSVEGLAGYEQYF TGTGCCAGCAGCGTAGAGGGGCTAGCGGGATACGAGCAGTACTTC
TRBJ1-4 . 14 . TRBV19 CASSSRGANEKLFF TGTGCCAGTAGTAGCCGGGGAGCTAATGAAAAACTGTTTTTT
TRBJ1-1 few 14 . TRBV19 CASSMDGMNTEAFF TGTGCCAGTAGTATGGACGGAATGAACACTGAAGCTTTCTTT
TRBJ2-7 . 15 . TRBV19 CASSVGQGSTYEQYF TGTGCCAGTAGCGTCGGGCAGGGGTCAACCTACGAGCAGTACTTC
TRBJ2-7 . 14 . TRBV30 CACEGRKSAYEQYF TGTGCTTGCGAGGGGAGGAAGTCCGCCTACGAGCAGTACTTC
TRBJ2-7 . 15 . TRBV7-2 CASSPFPGVYYEQYF TGTGCCAGCAGCCCATTCCCCGGGGTTTACTACGAGCAGTACTTC
TRBJ2-7 . 15 TRBD1 TRBV10-3 CAISARQGISYEQYF TGTGCCATCAGTGCCCGACAGGGGATTTCCTACGAGCAGTACTTC
TRBJ2-4 . 15 . TRBV27 CASSLGLAAKNIQYF TGTGCCAGCAGTTTAGGCCTGGCAGCCAAAAACATTCAGTACTTC
TRBJ2-7 . 15 . TRBV21-1 CASSAPVDCIYEQYF TGTGCCAGCAGCGCCCCGGTGGATTGTATTTACGAGCAGTACTTC
TRBJ1-2 . 15 TRBD1 TRBV4-3 CASSPEGTGWIGYTF TGCGCCAGCAGCCCCGAGGGGACAGGGTGGATTGGCTACACCTTC
TRBJ2-3 . 15 . TRBV16 CASSHLAPSTDTQYF TGTGCCAGCAGCCACCTAGCGCCTAGCACAGATACGCAGTATTTT
TRBJ2-5 . 17 TRBD1 TRBV28 CASSLGTGPNPLETQYF TGTGCCAGCAGTCTCGGGACAGGGCCTAACCCCCTAGAGACCCAGTACTTC
TRBJ1-1 . 18 TRBD1 TRBV27 CASSLVLVRGTANTEAFF TGTGCCAGCAGTTTAGTACTCGTGCGAGGGACAGCGAACACTGAAGCTTTCTTT
TRBJ2-1 . 14 TRBD1 TRBV6-5 CASSNRGPYNEQFF TGTGCCAGCAGCAACAGGGGGCCCTACAATGAGCAGTTCTTC
TRBJ1-2 . 14 . TRBV27 CASGPGGAVYGYTF TGTGCCAGCGGCCCCGGGGGCGCGGTCTATGGCTACACCTTC